The 19 T cell receptor beta chains below come from one sample, sequenced in a study of blood T cell repertoires in COVID-19. Measured with immunoSEQ multiplex PCR; TCRdb has only the in-frame clones, and not every one. The sample comprises 250,000 to 300,000 clones, 80% to 85% of which are singletons, and over 2.5% rests with the top ten. Sequences were obtained from peripheral blood. The receptors originated from a woman aged 55-69 years with active or convalescent COVID-19.

This clone was seen just once. The chain has TRBV3-1 (or the pseudogene TRBV3-2) and TRBJ1-5; the match to TRBD1 covers 7 bases. CDR1 LGHDT and CDR2 YNNKEL come from the germline V gene (reference sequence). The CDR3 has 14 residues. V shed 5 bases, J shed 5 bases, and the junction held 6 bases outside the gene matches. In DNA, the CDR3 is TGTGCCAGCAGCACCAGGGGGTTGCATCAGCCCCAGCATTTT. This translates into CASSTRGLHQPQHF.

As to this clone: Other DNA sequences from this sample encode an identical CDR3 as well. This sequence joins TRBV5-1 and TRBJ2-1; tentatively, D is TRBD2 (5 bases). The ends were cut back, 1 base at V and 6 bases at J, with 11 bases in the middle. CDR1 is SGHRS, CDR2 YFSETQ, per germline. The CDR3 consists of 14 residues. The CDR3 region has the DNA TGCGCCAGCAGCTTGCGGACTGGCTCCAATGAGCAGTTCTTC. Its translation: CASSLRTGSNEQFF.

J is TRBJ2-2 and V is TRBV7-7, with TRBD2 identical over 10 bases. The V and J ends lost 1 base and 0 bases, in that order; junction bases with no gene match: 5. CDR1 is SSHAT and CDR2 is FNYEAQ in the germline V gene (reference sequence). There are 18 residues in the CDR3. CDR3 residues: CASSLVASGGTNTGELFF. CDR3 bases: TGTGCCAGCAGCTTAGTTGCTAGCGGGGGAACGAACACCGGGGAGCTGTTTTTT.

The rearrangement joins TRBV27 to TRBJ2-1, with TRBD2 identical over 7 bases. V trimming: 10 bases; J trimming: 0 bases; junction bases outside the gene matches: 9. The CDR3 has 15 amino acids. The germline gives CDR1 MNHEY, CDR2 SMNVEV (reference sequence). CDR3 amino acids: CAIRQRESSYNEQFF. The DNA for the CDR3 is TGTGCCATTCGACAGCGGGAAAGCTCCTACAATGAGCAGTTCTTC.

This clone was detected only once. The genes are TRBV12-3 or TRBV12-4 and TRBJ1-5; TRBD1 matches 9 bases. The ends lost 6 bases at V and 9 bases at J; junction bases unmatched: 3. CDR3 length equals 12 residues. CDR3 region: CASSGQGRPQHF. The CDR3 coding sequence is TGTGCCAGCAGCGGACAGGGGAGGCCCCAGCATTTT.

On this clone: A junction boundary mismatches the germline segment, possibly from a read error. The chain couples TRBV2 to TRBJ2-7, with 7 positions matching TRBD1. Looked up from germline, CDR1 is SNHLY and CDR2 is FYNNEI. The CDR3 consists of 13 residues. CDR3 residues: CASSETTGYGQYF. The CDR3 DNA is TGTGCCAGCAGTGAAACGACAGGGTACGGGCAGTACTTC.

The rearrangement links TRBV5-1 to TRBJ2-3; 15 nucleotides align to TRBD2. Germline assignment: CDR1 SGHRS and CDR2 YFSETQ. The CDR3 loop spans 16 amino acids. The J segment lost 4 bases and the V segment lost 4 bases, leaving 4 bases of the junction unmatched. The CDR3 here is CASSMRTSGGADTQYF. The CDR3 DNA reads as TGCGCCAGCAGCATGCGGACTAGCGGGGGGGCAGATACGCAGTATTTT.

V and J are TRBV15 and TRBJ2-7; D unclear. From germline, CDR1 is LNHNV and CDR2 YYDKDF (reference sequence). The CDR3 contains 15 residues. Trimming took off 0 bases at V and 0 bases at J, with 9 bases between the two ends. CDR3 residues: CATSREKWSSYEQYF. CDR3 coding DNA: TGTGCCACCAGCAGAGAAAAGTGGAGCTCCTACGAGCAGTACTTC.

This CDR3 reads CASSSPETAFNYGYTF. The CDR3 nucleotides are TGTGCCAGCAGCTCCCCCGAGACAGCGTTTAACTATGGCTACACCTTC. The gene calls are TRBV7-9 and TRBJ1-2, with D perhaps matching TRBD1 (5 bases). V was cut by 4 bases and J by 1 base, with 16 bases left in between. Looked up from germline, CDR1 is SEHNR and CDR2 is FQNEAQ (reference sequence). The CDR3 is 16 amino acids. Supplemented by reference TRBV7-9 and TRBJ1-2, the full variable domain reads DTGVSQNPRHKITKRGQNVTFRCDPISEHNRLYWYRQTLGQGPEFLTYFQNEAQLEKSRLLSDRFSAERPKGSFSTLEIQRTEQGDSAMYLCASSSPETAFNYGYTFGSGTRLTVV.

This chain joins TRBV14 and TRBJ1-2, with TRBD1 matching 8 bases. Germline V gene sequence: CDR1 SGHDN, CDR2 FVKESK. Trimming at V came to 1 base and at J to 1 base, leaving 8 bases not matched to a gene. This CDR3 region has 17 residues. The CDR3 sequence: CASSQVSGQGRNYGYTF. In DNA form, the CDR3 reads TGTGCCAGCAGCCAAGTGAGCGGACAGGGCCGTAACTATGGCTACACCTTC. Filled out from reference TRBV14 and TRBJ1-2, the complete variable domain reads EAGVTQFPSHSVIEKGQTVTLRCDPISGHDNLYWYRRVMGKEIKFLLHFVKESKQDESGMPNNRFLAERTGGTYSTLKVQPAELEDSGVYFCASSQVSGQGRNYGYTFGSGTRLTVV.

The chain has TRBV5-1 and TRBJ1-1; 7 bases map to TRBD1. The germline gives CDR1 SGHRS, CDR2 YFSETQ. The J segment lost 7 bases and the V segment lost 2 bases, leaving 5 bases of the junction unmatched. This CDR3 has 13 amino acids. In nucleotides, the CDR3 is TGCGCCAGCAGCTTAGGGGGCGTGGGTGAAGCTTTCTTT. Amino acid sequence: CASSLGGVGEAFF.

About this clone itself: At one boundary the junction diverges from the germline segment, which might be a read error. Here the CDR3 reads CASTLRARWRYNEQFF. In nucleotides, the CDR3 is TGTGCTAGCACCCTCAGGGCCCGCTGGCGATACAATGAGCAGTTCTTC. The chain couples TRBV7-7 to TRBJ2-1; possible D gene TRBD1, 5 bases. Germline lookup yields CDR1 SSHAT and CDR2 FNYEAQ (reference sequence). The length of the CDR3 is 16 residues.

The chain joins TRBV6-4 to TRBJ2-2; TRBD2 aligns across 7 bases. V shed 6 bases, J shed 5 bases, and the junction held 6 bases outside the gene matches. CDR3 length: 14 amino acids. Germline V gene sequence: CDR1 MRHNA, CDR2 SNTAGT. The chain's CDR3 is CASSISLATGELFF. Here the CDR3 DNA reads TGTGCCAGCAGCATCTCACTAGCGACCGGGGAGCTGTTTTTT.

This clone was observed a few times. The V and J genes are TRBV5-1 and TRBJ2-1, with TRBD2 identical over 7 bases. V was pared by 4 bases and J by 2 bases, with 9 bases of the junction left unmatched. Germline V CDR1 and CDR2: SGHRS, YFSETQ. The length of the CDR3 is 16 residues. This CDR3 reads CASSPDGGTTYNEQFF. The CDR3 coding sequence is TGCGCCAGCAGCCCCGACGGGGGGACGACCTACAATGAGCAGTTCTTC. Looking up the rest from reference TRBV5-1 and TRBJ2-1 gives the full variable domain: KAGVTQTPRYLIKTRGQQVTLSCSPISGHRSVSWYQQTPGQGLQFLFEYFSETQRNKGNFPGRFSGRQFSNSRSEMNVSTLELGDSALYLCASSPDGGTTYNEQFFGPGTRLTVL.

V gene TRBV27 combines with J gene TRBJ1-4, with TRBD1 matching 8 bases. With V trimmed by 5 bases and J by 0 bases, 5 bases remained unmatched. This CDR3 spans 16 amino acids. Germline V gene lookup returns CDR1 MNHEY and CDR2 SMNVEV (reference sequence). The CDR3 protein is CASSRDRRATNEKLFF. CDR3 DNA sequence: TGTGCCAGCAGTCGGGACAGGCGTGCAACTAATGAAAAACTGTTTTTT.

The gene calls are TRBV19 and TRBJ1-1; D is possibly TRBD1 (6 bases). The CDR3 is 14 amino acids. The germline V gene has CDR1 LNHDA and CDR2 SQIVND (reference sequence). Trimming took off 5 bases at V and 4 bases at J, with 14 bases between the two ends. CDR3 bases: TGTGCCAGTAGTCAACCAGGGGCGGGCACTGAAGCTTTCTTT. As protein: CASSQPGAGTEAFF.

The chain uses TRBV4-3 and TRBJ2-7; the D gene is possibly TRBD1 (5 bases). Germline CDR1 and CDR2: LGHNA and YSLEER. The CDR3 totals 14 residues. V lost 4 bases to trimming and J lost 6 bases, with 16 bases between them. As DNA, the CDR3 is TGCGCCAGCAGCCCTTCTCGATTGGGGCTCGAGCAGTACTTC. Translation gives CASSPSRLGLEQYF.

This chain joins TRBV5-5 and TRBJ1-1, with a possible D match to TRBD1 (6 bases). V lost 3 bases to trimming and J lost 4 bases, with 16 bases between them. This CDR3 contains 15 residues. Germline V CDR1 and CDR2: SGHKS, YYEKEE (reference sequence). In DNA form, the CDR3 reads TGTGCCAGCAGCTCCTCCCGGGGGGCGGCCACTGAAGCTTTCTTT. Translated: CASSSSRGAATEAFF. Combining the CDR3 with reference TRBV5-5 and TRBJ1-1 gives the whole variable domain DAGVTQSPTHLIKTRGQQVTLRCSPISGHKSVSWYQQVLGQGPQFIFQYYEKEERGRGNFPDRFSARQFPNYSSELNVNALLLGDSALYLCASSSSRGAATEAFFGQGTRLTVV.

This clone came up a few times. The chain carries TRBV6-2 or TRBV6-3 and TRBJ1-1, with TRBD1 as a possible D gene (5 bases). Per the germline V gene, CDR1 is MNHEY and CDR2 is SVGEGT. The V gene lost 2 bases and the J gene lost 2 bases, with 9 bases spanning the gap. CDR3 length equals 14 residues. CDR3 sequence: CASSYLDSNTEAFF. The DNA for the CDR3 is TGTGCCAGCAGTTACCTTGACAGCAACACTGAAGCTTTCTTT.